These 15 T cell receptor beta chains were sequenced from one sample in a study of technical replicates of blood from a few donors. Method: immunoSEQ multiplex PCR; TCRdb's copy keeps in-frame clones and lacks some. The table records almost 70,000 clones, around 91% of them present only once. Source material: T cells isolated from PBMCs. The receptors here all came from a human donor in good health.

The chain has TRBV18 and TRBJ2-2, with D tentatively TRBD1 (7 bases). In germline, CDR1 is KGHSH, CDR2 LQKENI. V shed 6 bases and J shed 0 bases, with 11 bases lying between them. This CDR3 is 15 amino acids long. Written as DNA, the CDR3 is TGTGCCAGCTCGGCGGGACAGACGAACACCGGGGAGCTGTTTTTT. This encodes CASSAGQTNTGELFF.

The V call is TRBV4-1, the J call TRBJ1-4; no clear D. Per the germline V gene, CDR1 is MGHRA and CDR2 is YSYEKL. The CDR3 sequence is 15 residues long. Trimming left V 8 bases short and J 1 base short, with 14 bases between. The CDR3 loop is CASRPLRGTNEKLFF. As DNA, the CDR3 is TGCGCCAGCCGCCCCTTGCGGGGAACTAATGAAAAACTGTTTTTT.

The chain couples TRBV11-2 to TRBJ1-3; TRBD1 might be the D (5 bases). CDR1 and CDR2 (germline): SGHAT, FQNNGV. This CDR3 is 15 amino acids long. V dropped 5 bases and J dropped 7 bases, with 18 bases sitting between them. The CDR3 DNA reads as TGTGCCAGCAGCAACCCAACAGGCGCCGGGAACACCATATATTTT. Translated: CASSNPTGAGNTIYF.

The J gene is TRBJ2-2, the V gene TRBV30, with D maybe TRBD2 (5 bases). The V end lost 4 bases, the J end lost 3 bases, and 9 bases lay between the germline ends. Germline loops: CDR1 GTSNPN, CDR2 SVGIG (reference sequence). The CDR3 loop spans 13 amino acids. CDR3 sequence: CAWTRGYTGELFF. The CDR3 nucleotides are TGTGCCTGGACTAGAGGGTACACCGGGGAGCTGTTTTTT.

The rearrangement joins TRBV6-5 to TRBJ1-2; maybe TRBD1 (6 bases). CDR3 length equals 15 residues. Trimming removed 0 bases from V and 4 bases from J, with 12 bases in between. Germline CDR1 MNHEY, CDR2 SVGAGI. The DNA for the CDR3 is TGTGCCAGCAGTTACTCTTCCGGGACAATCTATGGCTACACCTTC. It specifies CASSYSSGTIYGYTF.

The chain couples TRBV30 to TRBJ1-5; D is perhaps TRBD1 (6 bases). Germline lookup yields CDR1 GTSNPN and CDR2 SVGIG (reference sequence). This CDR3 spans 14 amino acids. Trimming removed 2 bases at V and 4 bases at J, with 12 bases between. The CDR3 region has the DNA TGTGCCTGGAGTAGACAGGCCAGGAATCAGCCCCAGCATTTT. Amino acid sequence: CAWSRQARNQPQHF.

This clone was seen a single time. CDR3 DNA sequence: TGTGCCAGCAGCTCACAACAGGTCACCTATGGCTACACCTTC. Amino acid sequence: CASSSQQVTYGYTF. The chain recombines TRBV7-8 with TRBJ1-2, with D possibly matching TRBD1 (5 bases). There are 14 residues in the CDR3. Germline CDR1 reads SGHVS; CDR2 reads FQNEAQ. Between the trimmed V and J ends, which lost 4 bases and 4 bases, there was a span of 13 bases.

V is TRBV30 and J is TRBJ2-1; maybe TRBD2 (5 bases). The V and J ends lost 3 bases and 8 bases respectively, with 14 bases between them. Germline CDR1 is GTSNPN and CDR2 is SVGIG (reference sequence). This CDR3 is 13 amino acids long. The CDR3 region has the DNA TGTGCCTGGAGATCCGGGATTAGGTATGAGCAGTTCTTC. Residues: CAWRSGIRYEQFF.

The chain combines TRBV4-1 with TRBJ2-5, with TRBD1 matching over 7 bases. Germline V gives CDR1 MGHRA, CDR2 YSYEKL. J was trimmed by 4 bases and V by 5 bases; bases with no gene match: 4. The length of the CDR3 is 13 residues. CDR3 in amino acids: CASSYRGGETQYF. In nucleotides, the CDR3 is TGCGCCAGCAGCTACAGGGGTGGAGAGACCCAGTACTTC.

The chain uses TRBV11-3 and TRBJ2-7, with a weak D call TRBD1 (5 bases). The CDR3 has 13 amino acids. Germline values: CDR1 SGHNT, CDR2 YENEEA. V was shortened by 4 bases and J by 2 bases, with 9 bases between the two germline ends. CDR3 sequence: CASSSGHAYEQYF. CDR3 sequence (DNA): TGTGCCAGCAGCTCCGGACATGCCTACGAGCAGTACTTC.

This chain joins TRBV7-2 and TRBJ1-5, with TRBD1 as a possible D gene (5 bases). Trimming took 1 base from V and 4 from J, leaving 11 bases between them. The V gene's germline CDR1 is SGHTA and CDR2 FQGNSA. This CDR3 comprises 15 residues. The CDR3 nucleotides read TGTGCCAGCAGCTTAGAAGGGGCGCGGAATCAGCCCCAGCATTTT. It translates to CASSLEGARNQPQHF.

The chain carries TRBV7-9 and TRBJ1-2; TRBD1 agrees at 9 bases. The CDR3 is made up of 14 amino acids. J was trimmed by 5 bases and V by 1 base; bases with no gene match: 2. Germline-derived CDR1 and CDR2 are SEHNR and FQNEAQ (reference sequence). CDR3 nucleotide sequence: TGTGCCAGCAGCTTAGTGGGACAGGGATATGGCTACACCTTC. As protein: CASSLVGQGYGYTF.

The V and J genes are TRBV30 and TRBJ2-7; 11 nucleotides line up with TRBD1. The CDR3 consists of 14 residues. Germline trimming cut 2 bases from V and 4 bases from J; bases unmatched to any gene: 4. Germline V gene sequence: CDR1 GTSNPN, CDR2 SVGIG (reference sequence). CDR3 DNA sequence: TGTGCCTGGAGTTCAGGACAGGGGGCATACGAGCAGTACTTC. As protein: CAWSSGQGAYEQYF.

V gene TRBV5-6 combines with J gene TRBJ2-7; 11 positions agree with TRBD2. Germline CDR1 reads SGHDT; CDR2 reads YYEEEE. The CDR3 contains 14 residues. With 3 bases clipped from V and 3 bases from J, the junction kept 2 bases outside the gene matches. The CDR3 coding sequence is TGTGCCAGCAGCTCCGGGACTAGCGGCTACGAGCAGTACTTC. Its translation: CASSSGTSGYEQYF.

This chain links TRBV7-8 with TRBJ1-1, with TRBD1 as a possible D gene (6 bases). The CDR3 contains 16 residues. The V end lost 3 bases, the J end lost 6 bases, and 20 bases lay between the germline ends. Germline V CDR1 and CDR2: SGHVS, FQNEAQ. In DNA, the CDR3 is TGTGCCAGCAGCTTTTATGGTCAGGACAGTACCCCTGAAGCTTTCTTT. This translates into CASSFYGQDSTPEAFF.